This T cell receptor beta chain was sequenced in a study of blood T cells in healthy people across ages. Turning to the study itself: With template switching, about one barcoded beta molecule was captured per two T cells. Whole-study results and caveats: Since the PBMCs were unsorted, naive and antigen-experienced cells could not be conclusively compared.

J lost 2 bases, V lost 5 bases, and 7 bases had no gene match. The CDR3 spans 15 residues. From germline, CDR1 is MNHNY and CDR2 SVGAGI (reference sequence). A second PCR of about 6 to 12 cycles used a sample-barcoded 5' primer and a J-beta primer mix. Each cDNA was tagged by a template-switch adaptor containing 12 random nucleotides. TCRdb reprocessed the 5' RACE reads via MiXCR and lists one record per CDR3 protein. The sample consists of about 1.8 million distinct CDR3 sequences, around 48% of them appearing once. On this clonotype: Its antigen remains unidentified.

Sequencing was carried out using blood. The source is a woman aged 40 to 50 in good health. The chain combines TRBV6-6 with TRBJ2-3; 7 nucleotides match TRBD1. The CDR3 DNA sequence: TGTGCCAGCAGTACCCGGGACAGACCCACAGATACGCAGTATTTT. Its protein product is CASSTRDRPTDTQYF.